This T cell receptor beta chain stems from a study of blood T cell repertoires in COVID-19. Study-level background: Researchers got acute and convalescent COVID-19 samples from the United States, Italy and Spain. PBMCs, B-cell-depleted T cells, or T cells provided the cDNA or gDNA that made up the material.

Authors' processing steps: The authors estimated nucleated cell counts from reference gene primer amplification. The repertoire was sequenced with immunoSEQ multiplex PCR; TCRdb's copy has only in-frame clones and lacks some. V and J calls and clone size come straight from that table; D and trimming were deduced from the DNA. The sample records about 110,000 clones, 84% being singletons. CDR3 size: 13 residues. Germline CDR1 is MDHEN and CDR2 is SYDVKM. V lost 4 bases, J lost 3 bases, and 1 base stayed unmatched. This clone was seen a handful of times. The TCR comes from a human donor in a cohort sampled during active COVID-19. Specimen: peripheral blood. V usage is TRBV28 and J usage is TRBJ1-2; 8 positions match TRBD1. The CDR3: CASSSTGDYGYTF. The CDR3 DNA follows: TGTGCCAGCAGTTCGACAGGGGACTATGGCTACACCTTC.